The T cell receptor (beta chain) under discussion was sequenced for a study of blood T cell repertoires in COVID-19. This CDR3 spans 16 amino acids. Germline CDR1 and CDR2: LNHDA and SQIVND (reference sequence). V lost 3 bases, J lost 0 bases, and 14 bases lay in between. How the authors handled the data: Using reference gene primer amplification, nucleated cell counts were estimated. Profiled with immunoSEQ multiplex PCR; TCRdb holds only in-frame clones, not every one. The V and J calls and the clone size are those of that table, but D and trimming were determined from the DNA. Among 150,000 to 200,000 clones listed, about 88% were seen once.

The genes are TRBV19 and TRBJ1-1, with D possibly matching TRBD1 (5 bases). The sample was PBMCs or T cells enriched from blood (not recorded which). The sequence came from a human donor with acute COVID-19. The donor label of this sample is uncertain. This chain's CDR3 is CASSMARGEMNTEAFF. CDR3 DNA sequence: TGTGCCAGTAGTATGGCCCGGGGGGAGATGAACACTGAAGCTTTCTTT.